The 13 T cell receptor beta chains given below trace back to one sample, sequenced in a study of T cell changes during pregnancy in multiple sclerosis. Some clones are missing from TCRdb's copy, which holds only in-frame ones; the method was immunoSEQ multiplex PCR. This sample has 65,000 to 95,000 clones, with 85% to 95% found just once. The input for sequencing was peripheral blood, taken after pregnancy. These receptors came from a female donor in good health, enrolled as a control in a pregnancy study.

DNA of the CDR3: TGTGCCAGCAGTTTATTTGGTAGGCGGACAGGGGGAGGTCAGCCCCAGCATTTT. Translated, it gives CASSLFGRRTGGGQPQHF. V gene TRBV28 combines with J gene TRBJ1-5, with 10 bases aligning to TRBD1. The CDR3 is 18 amino acids. Germline CDR1 and CDR2: MDHEN and SYDVKM. J lost 6 bases, V lost 1 base, and 12 bases had no gene match.

The V gene is TRBV5-4, the J gene TRBJ2-1; 11 bases agree with TRBD2. The CDR3 is made up of 15 amino acids. V lost 5 bases, J lost 4 bases, and 5 bases stayed unmatched. The germline V gene encodes CDR1 SGHNT and CDR2 YYREEE (reference sequence). The CDR3 loop reads CASSPGTSGYNEQFF. As DNA, the CDR3 is TGTGCCAGCAGTCCTGGGACTAGCGGTTACAATGAGCAGTTCTTC.

CDR3 bases: TGTGCCAGCAGTCCCCAGCAGGCCTACGAGCAGTACTTC. It encodes CASSPQQAYEQYF. The chain combines TRBV7-2 with TRBJ2-7; unclear D gene. The V end was cut by 6 bases, the J end by 2 bases, with 11 bases between. Germline CDR1 and CDR2: SGHTA and FQGNSA. There are 13 residues in the CDR3.

The rearrangement links TRBV7-9 to TRBJ1-4; 9 bases match TRBD1. CDR1 and CDR2 from the germline V gene are SEHNR and FQNEAQ (reference sequence). This CDR3 is built from 15 residues. V was pared by 5 bases and J by 8 bases, with 9 bases of the junction left unmatched. Here the CDR3 reads CASSPDTGGREKLFF. The CDR3 region has the DNA TGTGCCAGCAGCCCTGATACAGGGGGCCGAGAAAAACTGTTTTTT.

This clone showed up just a few times. The genes are TRBV18 and TRBJ1-5, with 8 bases matching TRBD1. V trimming: 4 bases; J trimming: 5 bases; junction bases outside the gene matches: 4. The germline V gene has CDR1 KGHSH and CDR2 LQKENI. This CDR3 has 14 residues. CDR3 amino acids: CASSLGQGDQPQHF. Here the CDR3 DNA reads TGTGCCAGCTCACTAGGACAGGGTGATCAGCCCCAGCATTTT.

The rearrangement joins TRBV6-5 to TRBJ2-7, with D perhaps matching TRBD2 (6 bases). There are 15 residues in the CDR3. Trimming left V 4 bases short and J 4 bases short, with 17 bases between. The germline gives CDR1 MNHEY, CDR2 SVGAGI. The CDR3 sequence: CASSSRGAVRYEQYF. CDR3 nucleotide sequence: TGTGCCAGCAGTTCCCGCGGGGCCGTTCGGTACGAGCAGTACTTC.

The chain carries TRBV18 and TRBJ2-5, with D possibly being TRBD1 (6 bases). V shed 5 bases and J shed 5 bases, with 12 bases lying between them. The CDR3 totals 13 residues. CDR1 is KGHSH, CDR2 LQKENI, per germline. The CDR3 loop is CASSTRGWETQYF. CDR3 sequence (DNA): TGTGCCAGCTCAACGAGGGGGTGGGAGACCCAGTACTTC.

The rearrangement joins TRBV11-1 to TRBJ1-4; 7 bases align to TRBD1. The germline CDR1 and CDR2 sequences are SGHAT and FQDESV (reference sequence). Trimming removed 6 bases from V and 5 bases from J; junction bases left unmatched: 3. CDR3 size: 13 residues. CDR3 residues: CASRGQLNEKLFF. CDR3 nucleotides: TGTGCCAGCAGGGGACAGCTAAATGAAAAACTGTTTTTT.

This sequence joins TRBV6-5 and TRBJ1-4; no firm D call. Germline V gene sequence: CDR1 MNHEY, CDR2 SVGAGI. Trimming left V 4 bases short and J 5 bases short, with 5 bases between. This CDR3 has 12 residues. CDR3 bases: TGTGCCAGCAGTTTTATCAATGAAAAACTGTTTTTT. Its translation is CASSFINEKLFF.

This clone was counted a single time. CDR3 in DNA: TGTGCCAGCAGTCGTTACGAGACAGGGGGCGGAGGCTACACCTTC. Its protein is CASSRYETGGGGYTF. The chain uses TRBV27 and TRBJ1-2; 10 nucleotides agree with TRBD1. The CDR3 totals 15 residues. Germline V CDR1 and CDR2: MNHEY, SMNVEV (reference sequence). V lost 5 bases and J lost 8; bases outside the gene matches: 11.

This clone has just a few counts. CDR3 protein: CASSLGQGSQPQHF. CDR3 sequence (DNA): TGTGCCAGCAGTTTAGGACAGGGGAGTCAGCCCCAGCATTTT. This chain joins TRBV28 and TRBJ1-5; TRBD1 matches 9 bases. The CDR3 is 14 residues long. After removal of 2 bases from V and 6 bases from J, the junction contained 2 bases not matched to a gene. Germline-derived CDR1 and CDR2 are MDHEN and SYDVKM.

The rearrangement links TRBV27 to TRBJ2-1, with D maybe TRBD2 (5 bases). The length of the CDR3 is 13 residues. Germline CDR1 is MNHEY and CDR2 is SMNVEV (reference sequence). The V end lost 5 bases, the J end lost 2 bases, and 7 bases lay between the germline ends. CDR3 sequence: CASSPSTYNEQFF. DNA for the CDR3: TGTGCCAGCAGTCCTAGCACCTACAATGAGCAGTTCTTC.

J is TRBJ2-7 and V is TRBV19; D call uncertain. This CDR3 has 15 residues. Germline values: CDR1 LNHDA, CDR2 SQIVND (reference sequence). V lost 4 bases, J lost 0 bases, and 13 bases lay in between. The CDR3 is CASSTKEPSSYEQYF. In nucleotides, the CDR3 is TGTGCCAGTAGTACTAAGGAACCTAGCTCCTACGAGCAGTACTTC.